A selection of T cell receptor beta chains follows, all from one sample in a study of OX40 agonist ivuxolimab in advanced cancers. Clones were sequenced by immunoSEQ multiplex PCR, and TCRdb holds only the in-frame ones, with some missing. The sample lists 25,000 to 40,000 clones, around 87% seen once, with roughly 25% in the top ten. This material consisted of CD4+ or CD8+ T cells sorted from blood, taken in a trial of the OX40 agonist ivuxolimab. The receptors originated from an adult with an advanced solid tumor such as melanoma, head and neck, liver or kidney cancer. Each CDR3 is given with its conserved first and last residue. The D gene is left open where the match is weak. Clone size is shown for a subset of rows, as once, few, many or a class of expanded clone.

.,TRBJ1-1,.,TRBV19,TGTGCCAGTAGTATGGGACACCCGAACACTGAAGCTTTCTTT,CASSMGHPNTEAFF
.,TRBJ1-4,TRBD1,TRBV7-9,TGTGCCAGCAGCTTAATGGGGACAGGAAACAATGAAAAACTGTTTTTT,CASSLMGTGNNEKLFF
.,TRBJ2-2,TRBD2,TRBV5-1,TGCGCCAGCACCATTGGGGTAGCGGGAGGCTCCACCGGGGAGCTGTTTTTT,CASTIGVAGGSTGELFF
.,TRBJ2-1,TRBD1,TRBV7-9,TGTGCCAGCAGCTTAGGGGGACAGTACAATGAGCAGTTCTTC,CASSLGGQYNEQFF
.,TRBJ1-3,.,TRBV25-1,TGTGCCAGCAGTGATGCACTATCTGGAAACACCATATATTTT,CASSDALSGNTIYF
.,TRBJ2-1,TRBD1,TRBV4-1,TGCGCCAGCAGCCAAGATACAGGGGCGAGGTACAATGAGCAGTTCTTC,CASSQDTGARYNEQFF
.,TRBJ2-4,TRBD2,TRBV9,TGTGCCAGCAGCGTAGAGGGCGGGAGCTGGAACATTCAGTACTTC,CASSVEGGSWNIQYF
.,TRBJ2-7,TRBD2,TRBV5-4,TGTGCCAGCAGCTTAACGGCTAGCGGGAGCTACGAGCAGTACTTC,CASSLTASGSYEQYF
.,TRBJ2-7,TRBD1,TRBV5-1,TGCGCCAGCAGCTTCGGGACAGGGGGCACCTACGAGCAGTACTTC,CASSFGTGGTYEQYF
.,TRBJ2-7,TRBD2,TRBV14,TGTGCCAGCAGCCAAGGGCAACTAGCGGGACAGCAGTACTTC,CASSQGQLAGQQYF
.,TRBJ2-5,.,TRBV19,TGTGCCAGTAGTATTATCGGGGTAGAGGGGCAAGAGACCCAGTACTTC,CASSIIGVEGQETQYF
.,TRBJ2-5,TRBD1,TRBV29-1,TGCAGCGTTGAGCCCGTACAGGGGGCGGAGACCCAGTACTTC,CSVEPVQGAETQYF
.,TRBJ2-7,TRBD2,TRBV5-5,TGTGCCAGCAGCTTACTAGCGGGAGGGCCGAAACATAGGAGCTCCTACGAGCAGTACTTC,CASSLLAGGPKHRSSYEQYF
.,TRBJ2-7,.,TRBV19,TGTGCCAGTAGCCAATTTCCCTACGAGCAGTACTTC,CASSQFPYEQYF
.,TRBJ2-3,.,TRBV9,TGTGCCAGCAGCGTGGCCCCCGGGAGCACAGATACGCAGTATTTT,CASSVAPGSTDTQYF
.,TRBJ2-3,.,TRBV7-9,TGTGCCAGCAGCCCTGCCCAAGGTACGCAGTATTTT,CASSPAQGTQYF
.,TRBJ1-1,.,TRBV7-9,TGTGCCAGCAGCTTGTATCAGGGTTCGGGTACTGAAGCTTTCTTT,CASSLYQGSGTEAFF
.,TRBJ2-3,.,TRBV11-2,TGTGCCAGCAGCCCACGAGGAGACCTCGGGTTCGATACGCAGTATTTT,CASSPRGDLGFDTQYF
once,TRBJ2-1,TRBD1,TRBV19,TGTGCCAGTAAGGACAGGGGCCTTGACCTCTACAATGAGCAGTTCTTC,CASKDRGLDLYNEQFF
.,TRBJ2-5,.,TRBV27,TGTGCCAGCAGTCTCTTCCCTGTGGGGGACTGGAGAAAAGAGACCCAGTACTTC,CASSLFPVGDWRKETQYF
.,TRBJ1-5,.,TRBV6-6,TGTGCCAGCAGTCGCCTAGTAGGGGCGAGCAATCAGCCCCAGCATTTT,CASSRLVGASNQPQHF
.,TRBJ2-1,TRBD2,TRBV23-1,TGCGCCAGCACGTTGGGGAGCGGGAGAGGAAATGAGCAGTTCTTC,CASTLGSGRGNEQFF
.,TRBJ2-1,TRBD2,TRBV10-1,TGCGCCAGCAGTTGGACTAGCGGGAGTGGAAATGAGCAGTTCTTC,CASSWTSGSGNEQFF
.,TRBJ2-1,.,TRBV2,TGTGCCAGGACGAGGGACTCCCTTGGGACTGAGCAGTTCTTC,CARTRDSLGTEQFF
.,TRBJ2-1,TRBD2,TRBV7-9,TGTGCCAGCAGCTCGGGGGGGGTCGAGCAGTTCTTC,CASSSGGVEQFF
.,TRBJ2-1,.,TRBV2,TGTGCCAGCAGTGAAATGGTGGGAGAGGGTGAGCAGTTCTTC,CASSEMVGEGEQFF
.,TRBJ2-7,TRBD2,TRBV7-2,TGTGCCAGCAGCTTAGAAGGGACTAGCGGTTCCTACGAGCAGTACTTC,CASSLEGTSGSYEQYF
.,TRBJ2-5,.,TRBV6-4,TGTGCCAGCAGTGACTGGGGACACCGCGCTGAGACCCAGTACTTC,CASSDWGHRAETQYF
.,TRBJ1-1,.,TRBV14,TGTGCCAGCAGCCAAGATACAGGGAGGAGAACTGAAGCTTTCTTT,CASSQDTGRRTEAFF
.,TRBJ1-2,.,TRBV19,TGTGCCAGTAGGGGGAAGGACTATGGCTACACCTTC,CASRGKDYGYTF
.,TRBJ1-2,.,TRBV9,TGTGCCAGCAGCGTAGCAATACAGGACTATGGCTACACCTTC,CASSVAIQDYGYTF
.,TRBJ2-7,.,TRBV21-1,TGTGCCAGCAGGTCAGTAGGCGGACAGGGGAAGGATTGTAGTTACGAGCAGTACTTC,CASRSVGGQGKDCSYEQYF
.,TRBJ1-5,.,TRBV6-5,TGTGCCAGCAGTGTACGGACGGCTAATCAGCCCCAGCATTTT,CASSVRTANQPQHF
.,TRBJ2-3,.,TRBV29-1,TGCAGCGTTGTTCCGACAGCGGCAGATACGCAGTATTTT,CSVVPTAADTQYF
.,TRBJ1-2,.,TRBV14,TGTGCCAGCAGCCAAGACAGCTTATATGGCTACACCTTC,CASSQDSLYGYTF
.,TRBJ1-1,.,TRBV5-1,TGCGCCAGCAGCCGGACAGCCCCAGCAGAGGTTGCTTTCTTT,CASSRTAPAEVAFF
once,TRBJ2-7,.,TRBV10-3,TGTGCCATCAGTGACCCCGATCGCTACGAGCAGTACTTC,CAISDPDRYEQYF
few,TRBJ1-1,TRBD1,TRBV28,TGTGCCAGCAGTACTTACAGGGGGATGTCTGAAGCTTTCTTT,CASSTYRGMSEAFF
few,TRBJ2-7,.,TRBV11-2,TGTGCCAGCAGCTTAACGGGAGCTCTCTACGAGCAGTACTTC,CASSLTGALYEQYF
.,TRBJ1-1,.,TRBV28,TGTGCCAGCAGTTTAAGAGGGGCGCGTAGTGAAGCTTTCTTT,CASSLRGARSEAFF
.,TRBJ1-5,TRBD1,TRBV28,TGTGCCAGCAGTAGGACAGGGTTCCATCAGCCCCAGCATTTT,CASSRTGFHQPQHF
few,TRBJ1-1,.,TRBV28,TGTGCCAGCAGTTTAGGACTGACGGCTAACACTGAAGCTTTCTTT,CASSLGLTANTEAFF
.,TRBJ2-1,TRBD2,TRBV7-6,TGTGCCAGCAGCTTCACTAGCGGGGGGAGCTCCTACAATGAGCAGTTCTTC,CASSFTSGGSSYNEQFF
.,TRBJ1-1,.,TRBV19,TGTGCCAGTACCCAATCACAGAACACTGAAGCTTTCTTT,CASTQSQNTEAFF
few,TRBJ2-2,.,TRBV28,TGTGCCAGCAGGCCCACCGCCGGGAACACCGGGGAGCTGTTTTTT,CASRPTAGNTGELFF
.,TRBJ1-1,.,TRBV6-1,TGTGCCAGCAGTGCCCCAGGGACGGGGGCTGAAGCTTTCTTT,CASSAPGTGAEAFF
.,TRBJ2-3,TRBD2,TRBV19,TGTGCCAGTAGTCCCCAGCGGGAGCAAAGCACAGATACGCAGTATTTT,CASSPQREQSTDTQYF
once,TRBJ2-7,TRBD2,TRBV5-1,TGCGCCAGCAGCCGGGAGGGCTACGAGCAGTACTTC,CASSREGYEQYF
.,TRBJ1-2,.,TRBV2,TGTGCCAGCAGTCAGGCGTTATCGCCCCTATCGAACTATGGCTACACCTTC,CASSQALSPLSNYGYTF
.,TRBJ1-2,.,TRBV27,TGTGCCAGCAGTCCGGGTCCCTCTAACTATGGCTACACCTTC,CASSPGPSNYGYTF
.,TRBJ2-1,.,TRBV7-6,TGTGCCAGCAGCCCATCCGGGAGCTCCTACAATGAGCAGTTCTTC,CASSPSGSSYNEQFF
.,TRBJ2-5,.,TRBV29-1,TGCAGCGTATTTGAGGGAAAAGAGACCCAGTACTTC,CSVFEGKETQYF
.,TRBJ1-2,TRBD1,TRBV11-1,TGTGCCAGCAGCTTAGTATCGACAGGGGACTATGGCTACACCTTC,CASSLVSTGDYGYTF
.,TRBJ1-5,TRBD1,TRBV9,TGTGCCAGCAGCCCAGGTGCAGGGGGAGGGCAGCCCCAGCATTTT,CASSPGAGGGQPQHF
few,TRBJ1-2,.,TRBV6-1,TGTGCCAGCGGCGACTATGGCTACACCTTC,CASGDYGYTF